The TCR beta chain described here comes from a study of PD-1 blockade in classical Hodgkin lymphoma. Study findings and constraints: Still unresolved is the cause of the repertoire differences, which may be disease activity or prior therapy. Some patients started nivolumab under 1 year after ASCT, and they were excluded.

The method was immunoSEQ multiplex PCR; TCRdb's version includes in-frame clones alone and lacks a portion of them. The sample gives about 76,000 clones, approximately 91% of which show up once; 20% to 25% is in the top ten. All patients relapsed after autologous stem cell transplantation, and brentuximab vedotin exposure varied. Best responses fell into complete response, partial response or progressive disease. Between the trimmed V and J ends, which lost 5 bases and 0 bases, there was a span of 7 bases. The CDR3 runs 13 residues. Germline CDR1 reads LNHDA; CDR2 reads SQIVND (reference sequence). A remark on this clone: What it recognizes is unknown.

The V and J genes are TRBV19 and TRBJ1-1; D ambiguous. This sample comprised peripheral blood mononuclear cells (PBMCs), obtained at baseline. The TCR comes from a human donor with classical Hodgkin lymphoma. The DNA for the CDR3 is TGTGCCAGTAGTCTCTGGGTGAACACTGAAGCTTTCTTT. This sequence encodes CASSLWVNTEAFF.